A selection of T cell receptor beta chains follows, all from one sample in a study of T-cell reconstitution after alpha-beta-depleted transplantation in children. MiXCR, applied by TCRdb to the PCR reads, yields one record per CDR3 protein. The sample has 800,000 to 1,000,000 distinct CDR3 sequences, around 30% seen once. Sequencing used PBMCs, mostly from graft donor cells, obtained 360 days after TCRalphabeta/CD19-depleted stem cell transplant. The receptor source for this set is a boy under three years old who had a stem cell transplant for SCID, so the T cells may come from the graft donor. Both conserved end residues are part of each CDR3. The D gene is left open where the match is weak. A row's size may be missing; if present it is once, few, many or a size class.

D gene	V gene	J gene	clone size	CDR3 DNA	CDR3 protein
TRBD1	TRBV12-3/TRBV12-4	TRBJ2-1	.	TGTGCCAGCAGCCCACAGGGGACGAGCTCCTACAATGAGCAGTTCTTC	CASSPQGTSSYNEQFF
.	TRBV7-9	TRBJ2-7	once	TGTGCCAGCAACGCTAACTCGGTCTACGAGCAGTACTTC	CASNANSVYEQYF
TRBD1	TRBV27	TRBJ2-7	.	TGTGCCAGCAGTGGGGACAGGGGGGTCCACGAGCAGTACTTC	CASSGDRGVHEQYF
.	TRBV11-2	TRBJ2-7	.	TGTGCCAGCAGCTTAGGGGGCGTCAGAACCTACGAGCAGTACTTC	CASSLGGVRTYEQYF
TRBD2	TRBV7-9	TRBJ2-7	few	TGTGCCAGCAAAGGAGGGAGGGCAGGGCTGAACGAGCAGTACTTC	CASKGGRAGLNEQYF
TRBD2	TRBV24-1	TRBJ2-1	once	TGTGCCACCAGTGACTCCCTAGCGGGGTACAATGAGCAGTTCTTC	CATSDSLAGYNEQFF
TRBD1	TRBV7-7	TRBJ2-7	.	TGTGCCAGCAGCCCCGGGACAGGGATGGGCGAGCAGTACTTC	CASSPGTGMGEQYF
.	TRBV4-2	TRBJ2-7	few	TGTGCCAGCAGCCAAGATCGGCGTCCCTACGAGCAGTACTTC	CASSQDRRPYEQYF
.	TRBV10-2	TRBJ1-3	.	TGCGCCAGCAGTGAGTCGTTGAACGTTGGCAGGGCCAACACCATATATTTT	CASSESLNVGRANTIYF
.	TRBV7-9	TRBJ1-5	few	TGTGCCAGCAGCTTCGCAGGGCGCAATCAGCCCCAGCATTTT	CASSFAGRNQPQHF
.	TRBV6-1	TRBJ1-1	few	TGTGCCAGCAGACGCCCTTCCAGGGTAGATACTGAAGCTTTCTTT	CASRRPSRVDTEAFF
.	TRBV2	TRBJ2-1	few	TGTGCCAGCAGGGATCTCCCGGGACCCAATCCCTACAATGAGCAGTTCTTC	CASRDLPGPNPYNEQFF
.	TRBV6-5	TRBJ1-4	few	TGTGCCAGCAGTTACTGGGTCTACTTTGCAGCCGGGGAGGAAAAACTGTTTTTT	CASSYWVYFAAGEEKLFF
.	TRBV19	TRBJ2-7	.	TGTGCCAGTGCCTCTCAGGGTTACGAGCAGTACTTC	CASASQGYEQYF
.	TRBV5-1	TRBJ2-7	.	TGCGCCAGCAGCTTGGTTCCAGGCCTCAAAACCCACGAGCAGTACTTC	CASSLVPGLKTHEQYF
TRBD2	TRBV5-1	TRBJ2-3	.	TGCGCCAGCAGTTTACTGACTAGCGGCACAGATACGCAGTATTTT	CASSLLTSGTDTQYF
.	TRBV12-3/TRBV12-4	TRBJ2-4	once	TGTGCCAGCAGTTTTTGGGGGGCTGGAGACATTCAGTACTTC	CASSFWGAGDIQYF
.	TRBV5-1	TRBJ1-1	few	TGCGCCAGCAGTTTGAAAACCGGGACAGAAGCTTTCTTT	CASSLKTGTEAFF
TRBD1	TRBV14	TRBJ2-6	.	TGTGCCAGCAGCCGGCAGACAGGGGGCACTGGGGCCAACGTCCTGACTTTC	CASSRQTGGTGANVLTF
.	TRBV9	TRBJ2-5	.	TGTGCCAGCAGCGTGGGACACATCATCCCAGAGACCCAGTACTTC	CASSVGHIIPETQYF
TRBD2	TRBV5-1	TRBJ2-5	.	TGCGCCAGCAGCTTGACTAGCGGGAGCTCGGCGGGGACCCAGTACTTC	CASSLTSGSSAGTQYF
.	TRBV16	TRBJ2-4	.	TGTGCCAGCAGCCAATCAGCGGCAGCTAAAAACATTCAGTACTTC	CASSQSAAAKNIQYF
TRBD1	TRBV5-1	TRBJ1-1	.	TGCGCCAGCAGCAAGGGACAGGTAGCTTTCTTT	CASSKGQVAFF
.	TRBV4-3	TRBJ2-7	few	TGCGCCAGCAGCCAAGACGGGGGTCGGTACGAGCAGTACTTC	CASSQDGGRYEQYF
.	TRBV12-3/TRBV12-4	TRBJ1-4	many	TGTGCCACCAGAACGACACTCAGCAGTAATGAAAAACTGTTTTTT	CATRTTLSSNEKLFF
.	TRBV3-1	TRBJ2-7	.	TGTGCCAGCAGCACCCTGGAGGGGGTCTACGAGCAGTACTTC	CASSTLEGVYEQYF
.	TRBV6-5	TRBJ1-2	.	TGTGCCAGCAGGTATGAAAGGACAAACTATGGCTACACCTTC	CASRYERTNYGYTF
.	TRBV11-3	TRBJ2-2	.	TGTGCCAGCAGCCCTCGGGGGGCGACGACCGGGGAGCTGTTTTTT	CASSPRGATTGELFF
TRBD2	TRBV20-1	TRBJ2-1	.	TGCAGTGCTAGAGGTAGCGGGGGGGCGTTCTACAATGAGCAGTTCTTC	CSARGSGGAFYNEQFF
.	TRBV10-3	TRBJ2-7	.	TGTGCCATCAACAGAGGAACCAATGCCAACGAGCAGTACTTC	CAINRGTNANEQYF
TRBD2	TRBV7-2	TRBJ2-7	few	TGTGCCAGCAGCTTAGGTACTAGCGGGGGGCGGCAGTACTTC	CASSLGTSGGRQYF
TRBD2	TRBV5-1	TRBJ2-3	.	TGCGCCAGCAATGGCGGGGGTAGCACAGATACGCAGTATTTT	CASNGGGSTDTQYF
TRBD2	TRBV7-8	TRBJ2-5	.	TGTGCCAGCAGCCCCGGGGGGTCCAGAGAGACCCAGTACTTC	CASSPGGSRETQYF
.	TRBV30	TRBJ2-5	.	TGTGCCTGGAGTTCGTCTTTTCAAGAGACCCAGTACTTC	CAWSSSFQETQYF
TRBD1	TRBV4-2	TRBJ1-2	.	TGTGCCAGCAGCCAAGAAGGGGGCCGGGATTCGGGACGTAACTATGGCTACACCTTC	CASSQEGGRDSGRNYGYTF
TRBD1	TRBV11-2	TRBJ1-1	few	TGTGCCAGCAGCGAAACAGGGGGGTACGAGAACACTGAAGCTTTCTTT	CASSETGGYENTEAFF
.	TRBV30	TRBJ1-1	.	TGTGCCTGGAGGCGGTGGCCCCAGCCTGAAGCTTTCTTT	CAWRRWPQPEAFF
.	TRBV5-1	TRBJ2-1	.	TGCGCCAGCTCCGAAAGGGGGACTGCCTACAATGAGCAGTTCTTC	CASSERGTAYNEQFF
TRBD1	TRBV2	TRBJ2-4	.	TGTGCCAGCACCGCGACGGGGACAGGGTTTAGAGTCGGCATTCAGTACTTC	CASTATGTGFRVGIQYF
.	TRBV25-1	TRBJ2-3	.	TGTGCCAGCAGTGAATCGGGGGGCACAGATACGCAGTATTTT	CASSESGGTDTQYF
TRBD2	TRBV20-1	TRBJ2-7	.	TGCAGTGCTAGAGACCTAGCGGGGGGATTCTACGAGCAGTACTTC	CSARDLAGGFYEQYF
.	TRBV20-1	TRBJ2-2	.	TGCAGTGCCGGAGGAATCAAGGCCGGGGAGCTGTTTTTT	CSAGGIKAGELFF
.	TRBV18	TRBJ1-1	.	TGTGCCAGCTCACCCCGAATCGGCACAGGGAATAACACTGAAGCTTTCTTT	CASSPRIGTGNNTEAFF
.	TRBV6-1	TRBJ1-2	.	TGTGCCAGCAGTGAAGCAGGGGCCGATTCTAACTATGGCTACACCTTC	CASSEAGADSNYGYTF